This is a list of T cell receptor beta chains from one sample in a study of OX40 agonist ivuxolimab in advanced cancers. Using immunoSEQ multiplex PCR, the repertoire was profiled, and TCRdb retains in-frame clones only, with some absent. The sample consists of tens of thousands of clones, roughly 79% of them appearing once. The sequencing used CD4+ or CD8+ T cells sorted from blood, collected in a trial of the OX40 agonist ivuxolimab. The receptors derive from an adult with an advanced solid tumor such as melanoma, head and neck, liver or kidney cancer. CDR3s include the opening cysteine and the closing phenylalanine or tryptophan. The D gene is left open where the match is weak. A row's size may be missing; if present it is once, few, many or a size class.

NA	TRBV5-4	TRBJ1-2	NA	CASSLAGLRYGYTF	TGTGCCAGCAGCTTGGCGGGACTTCGGTATGGCTACACCTTC
NA	TRBV18	TRBJ2-3	NA	CASSPLRGLRPDTQYF	TGTGCCAGCTCGCCTCTGCGTGGACTCAGGCCGGATACGCAGTATTTT
medium-sized	TRBV29-1	TRBJ1-2	NA	CSVGASFNGYGYTF	TGCAGCGTTGGGGCCTCCTTCAACGGCTATGGCTACACCTTC
NA	TRBV27	TRBJ2-5	NA	CASSFGGGETQYF	TGTGCCAGCAGTTTCGGAGGGGGCGAGACCCAGTACTTC
NA	TRBV28	TRBJ2-1	NA	CASSSLVGSSYNEQFF	TGTGCCAGCAGCTCTTTGGTTGGCAGCTCCTACAATGAGCAGTTCTTC
medium-sized	TRBV18	TRBJ2-7	NA	CASSPTLGTSSYEQYF	TGTGCCAGCTCACCAACACTCGGGACTTCCTCCTACGAGCAGTACTTC
NA	TRBV7-6	TRBJ1-5	TRBD1	CASSLGIRGPTNQPQHF	TGTGCCAGCAGCTTAGGGATTAGGGGGCCCACCAATCAGCCCCAGCATTTT
NA	TRBV10-3	TRBJ2-2	NA	CAIRPGNTGELFF	TGTGCCATCAGGCCGGGGAACACCGGGGAGCTGTTTTTT
NA	TRBV2	TRBJ2-7	TRBD2	CASSESSGRSYEQYF	TGTGCCAGCAGTGAATCTAGCGGCCGATCCTACGAGCAGTACTTC
NA	TRBV28	TRBJ2-7	NA	CASKWGYEQYF	TGTGCCAGCAAGTGGGGCTACGAGCAGTACTTC
NA	TRBV6-5	TRBJ1-2	NA	CASSLSPGYGYTF	TGTGCCAGCAGCCTCAGCCCAGGCTATGGCTACACCTTC
NA	TRBV5-1	TRBJ2-5	NA	CASSLEDYGPETQYF	TGCGCCAGCAGCTTGGAGGACTATGGTCCGGAGACCCAGTACTTC
NA	TRBV28	TRBJ1-1	NA	CASSYTGGTEAFF	TGTGCCAGCAGTTATACTGGGGGCACTGAAGCTTTCTTT
NA	TRBV5-1	TRBJ2-4	TRBD1	CASSSGTGGLAKNIQYF	TGCGCCAGCAGCTCTGGGACAGGAGGGTTAGCCAAAAACATTCAGTACTTC
NA	TRBV5-4	TRBJ2-7	TRBD2	CASSPGLAGFYEQYF	TGTGCCAGCAGCCCGGGACTAGCGGGGTTCTACGAGCAGTACTTC
NA	TRBV27	TRBJ2-7	NA	CASSSGRGLGYEQYF	TGTGCCAGCAGCTCGGGACGGGGACTCGGCTACGAGCAGTACTTC
NA	TRBV19	TRBJ1-1	NA	CASSIDLAEAFF	TGTGCCAGTAGTATAGATTTGGCTGAAGCTTTCTTT
NA	TRBV7-9	TRBJ1-2	TRBD1	CASSFLTGTGGKGYTF	TGTGCCAGCAGCTTCCTTACCGGGACAGGGGGGAAGGGCTACACCTTC
few	TRBV5-1	TRBJ2-2	TRBD2	CASSWGLAGGTTGELFF	TGCGCCAGCAGCTGGGGACTAGCGGGGGGAACCACCGGGGAGCTGTTTTTT
NA	TRBV4-1	TRBJ2-7	NA	CASSQDRVPGGPYEQYF	TGCGCCAGCAGCCAAGATAGGGTTCCGGGGGGCCCCTACGAGCAGTACTTC
NA	TRBV2	TRBJ2-1	NA	CASTTSGSYNEQFF	TGTGCCAGCACTACAAGCGGCTCCTACAATGAGCAGTTCTTC
NA	TRBV5-1	TRBJ1-2	NA	CASSLAPANYGYTF	TGCGCCAGCAGCTTGGCCCCCGCTAACTATGGCTACACCTTC
NA	TRBV6-6	TRBJ1-1	NA	CASRGDTEAFF	TGTGCCAGCAGAGGGGACACTGAAGCTTTCTTT
once	TRBV6-1	TRBJ1-6	TRBD1	CASSETGPDSPLHF	TGTGCCAGCAGCGAGACAGGGCCGGATTCACCCCTCCACTTT
NA	TRBV11-2	TRBJ2-2	NA	CASSLISNTGELFF	TGTGCCAGCAGCTTAATCTCGAACACCGGGGAGCTGTTTTTT
NA	TRBV11-2	TRBJ1-6	NA	CASSYGQRHNSPLHF	TGTGCCAGCAGCTACGGACAGCGACATAATTCACCCCTCCACTTT
NA	TRBV28	TRBJ2-5	TRBD2	CASSFTSGGLRETQYF	TGTGCCAGCAGTTTTACTAGCGGGGGGTTAAGGGAGACCCAGTACTTC
NA	TRBV18	TRBJ1-4	NA	CASSPRGTQANEKLFF	TGTGCCAGCTCACCTAGAGGGACGCAAGCTAATGAAAAACTGTTTTTT
NA	TRBV27	TRBJ2-5	TRBD1	CASSRSDRGKETQYF	TGTGCCAGCAGTCGTTCCGACAGGGGAAAGGAGACCCAGTACTTC
NA	TRBV7-9	TRBJ2-3	TRBD1	CASSSGQGGLGDTQYF	TGTGCCAGCAGCTCGGGACAGGGAGGACTAGGGGATACGCAGTATTTT
NA	TRBV4-1	TRBJ2-3	TRBD2	CASSPQWGGDTQYF	TGCGCCAGCAGCCCTCAGTGGGGGGGAGATACGCAGTATTTT
NA	TRBV11-2	TRBJ1-5	NA	CASSLQSFGSNQPQHF	TGTGCCAGCAGCTTACAGTCCTTCGGAAGCAATCAGCCCCAGCATTTT
NA	TRBV30	TRBJ1-4	TRBD1	CAWRETGGTKKLFF	TGTGCCTGGAGGGAGACAGGGGGAACGAAAAAACTGTTTTTT
NA	TRBV2	TRBJ2-2	NA	CASKGNAGELFF	TGTGCCAGCAAAGGGAACGCCGGGGAGCTGTTTTTT
NA	TRBV30	TRBJ2-1	NA	CAWSGGQTLYNEQFF	TGTGCCTGGAGTGGAGGACAAACCCTCTACAATGAGCAGTTCTTC
NA	TRBV7-2	TRBJ2-5	NA	CASSLGVSETQYF	TGTGCCAGCAGCTTAGGTGTTTCGGAGACCCAGTACTTC
NA	TRBV30	TRBJ2-7	NA	CAWRAGSGYEQYF	TGTGCCTGGAGAGCAGGGTCAGGGTACGAGCAGTACTTC
NA	TRBV5-6	TRBJ2-7	NA	CASSVGDSYEQYF	TGTGCCAGCAGCGTAGGGGATTCCTACGAGCAGTACTTC
NA	TRBV18	TRBJ2-6	NA	CASSPPPGANVLTF	TGTGCCAGCTCACCACCCCCTGGGGCCAACGTCCTGACTTTC
once	TRBV5-1	TRBJ2-5	NA	CASRLQETQYF	TGCGCCAGCAGATTACAAGAGACCCAGTACTTC
NA	TRBV7-3	TRBJ1-5	NA	CASRWTEKRRQPQHF	TGTGCCAGCAGATGGACAGAAAAAAGGCGTCAGCCCCAGCATTTT
NA	TRBV29-1	TRBJ1-2	NA	CSVGEGTYGYTF	TGCAGCGTGGGGGAGGGAACCTATGGCTACACCTTC
NA	TRBV7-9	TRBJ2-3	TRBD2	CASSSGSGTTGDTQYF	TGTGCCAGCAGCTCCGGAAGCGGGACCACCGGGGATACGCAGTATTTT
NA	TRBV7-3	TRBJ2-3	NA	CASSLSGTDTQYF	TGTGCCAGCAGCTTAAGCGGCACAGATACGCAGTATTTT
NA	TRBV5-1	TRBJ2-3	TRBD1	CASSLGQGATDTQYF	TGCGCCAGCAGCTTGGGACAGGGAGCCACAGATACGCAGTATTTT
NA	TRBV5-4	TRBJ2-7	TRBD1	CASSRGGTGASYEQYF	TGTGCCAGCAGCCGGGGGGGGACAGGGGCTTCCTACGAGCAGTACTTC
NA	TRBV11-2	TRBJ2-1	TRBD1	CASSLEGQGAYEQFF	TGTGCCAGCAGCTTAGAGGGACAGGGGGCGTATGAGCAGTTCTTC
NA	TRBV7-2	TRBJ2-5	TRBD2	CASSGGLARQETQYF	TGTGCCAGCAGTGGCGGACTAGCCAGACAAGAGACCCAGTACTTC
NA	TRBV15	TRBJ2-4	NA	CATSRDLGVEINIQYF	TGTGCCACCAGCAGAGATTTGGGAGTTGAAATAAACATTCAGTACTTC
NA	TRBV2	TRBJ2-7	NA	CASKGFGYEQYF	TGTGCCAGCAAAGGTTTCGGCTACGAGCAGTACTTC
NA	TRBV19	TRBJ2-1	TRBD2	CASSAGTSGRAGEQFF	TGTGCCAGTAGTGCCGGGACTAGCGGGAGGGCCGGTGAGCAGTTCTTC
few	TRBV5-1	TRBJ2-3	NA	CASSFQFTSTDTQYF	TGCGCCAGCAGCTTTCAGTTCACTAGCACAGATACGCAGTATTTT
NA	TRBV10-3	TRBJ1-4	NA	CAISDGLTNEKLFF	TGTGCCATCAGTGATGGGTTAACTAATGAAAAACTGTTTTTT
NA	TRBV6-5	TRBJ2-7	TRBD1	CASKRDRDAYEQYF	TGTGCCAGCAAACGGGACAGGGATGCCTACGAGCAGTACTTC
NA	TRBV11-2	TRBJ2-7	TRBD1	CASSFSPGTGGEQYF	TGTGCCAGCAGCTTTTCCCCCGGGACAGGGGGAGAGCAGTACTTC